This TCR beta chain derives from a study of PD-L1 blockade in urothelial cancer. Background on the study: In the patient group, twenty-five of 29 were males with bladder-origin urothelial cancer. Each participant's history included 0 to 3 prior chemotherapy regimens.

The repertoire was sequenced with immunoSEQ multiplex PCR; TCRdb's copy has only in-frame clones and lacks some. The data contain about 100,000 clones, about 85% of them seen just once; the ten biggest clones take up 2.4%. V dropped 2 bases and J dropped 2 bases, with 7 bases sitting between them. The CDR3 is 13 amino acids. Germline lookup yields CDR1 LNHDA and CDR2 SQIVND (reference sequence). The origin of this receptor is a man between 50 and 59 years old with urothelial cancer. The V and J genes are TRBV19 and TRBJ2-7; no reliable D call. Sample: PBMCs, taken around atezolizumab (anti-PD-L1) treatment. In nucleotides, the CDR3 is TGTGCCAGTAGTATAACGGTGACCTACGAGCAGTACTTC. Translating gives CASSITVTYEQYF. The full variable domain, with the rest looked up from reference TRBV19 and TRBJ2-7, is DGGITQSPKYLFRKEGQNVTLSCEQNLNHDAMYWYRQDPGQGLRLIYYSQIVNDFQKGDIAEGYSVSREKKESFPLTVTSAQKNPTAFYLCASSITVTYEQYFGPGTRLTVT.